This T cell receptor (beta chain) originates from a study of CD8 T cells in ankylosing spondylitis. Overall study results and limits: Roughly eight highly homologous variants made up a TCR beta motif that seemed to typify ankylosing spondylitis blood. Disease-linked clones bore a CD8+ phenotype, appearing relatively rarely in peripheral blood. Researchers reportedly found disease-linked clones significantly enriched in matched ankylosing spondylitis synovial fluid.

This clonotype came up many times. Its antigen is unknown. Using quantitative 5'-RACE with molecular barcodes, the authors made TCR beta libraries. TCRdb re-called the 5' RACE reads through MiXCR, storing one row per CDR3 protein. Among about 130,000 distinct CDR3 sequences, 6% to 8.5% were seen once, and the ten largest hold 9.5% to 15%. Germline V gene sequence: CDR1 SGHRS, CDR2 YFSETQ. The ends were cut back, 0 bases at V and 5 bases at J, with 17 bases in the middle. There are 16 residues in the CDR3. The rearrangement joins TRBV5-1 to TRBJ1-2, with D perhaps matching TRBD1 (5 bases). Sequenced: blood, either unsorted or a sorted T cell fraction (not recorded which). This sequence was found in a female donor with ankylosing spondylitis or in good health (not recorded which). CDR3 loop: CASSLEAGVVLYGYTF. CDR3 in DNA: TGCGCCAGCAGCTTGGAGGCGGGGGTTGTCTTATATGGCTACACCTTC.